A selection of T cell receptor beta chains follows, all from one sample in a study of response to subunit inactivated influenza vaccine. TCRdb re-called the RT-PCR reads with MiXCR, one entry per CDR3 protein. The sample lists hundreds of thousands of distinct CDR3 sequences, about 7.6% occurring once. The material sequenced was PBMCs from blood, taken around 25 months after vaccination. The receptor source for this set is a man between 50 and 75 years old who received an inactivated influenza vaccine. The CDR3 runs from the conserved cysteine through the conserved F or W. D genes are given only for firm matches. Rows may omit the clone size; those that give it use once, few, many or a size class.

V,size,D,J,CDR3,DNA
TRBV29-1,few,NA,TRBJ1-2,CSATRGSNYGYTF,TGCAGCGCAACCAGGGGTTCTAACTATGGCTACACCTTC
TRBV7-9,NA,TRBD1,TRBJ1-1,CASSLGTGGANTEAFF,TGTGCCAGCAGCTTAGGGACAGGGGGCGCGAACACTGAAGCTTTCTTT
TRBV28,few,NA,TRBJ2-5,CASRLVRGTGQETQYF,TGTGCCAGCCGCCTGGTTCGCGGGACCGGGCAAGAGACCCAGTACTTC
TRBV7-2,NA,NA,TRBJ1-6,CASKHRSSYNSPLHF,TGTGCCAGCAAGCATCGTAGCTCCTATAATTCACCCCTCCACTTT
TRBV29-1,NA,NA,TRBJ1-2,CSASGGARYTF,TGCAGCGCCTCAGGAGGGGCTCGCTACACCTTC
TRBV18,NA,TRBD2,TRBJ2-7,CASSPGHGGAYEQYF,TGTGCCAGCTCACCGGGCCACGGGGGGGCCTACGAGCAGTACTTC
TRBV28,many,NA,TRBJ2-1,CASSGYLDSYNEQFF,TGTGCCAGCAGTGGCTACTTGGACTCCTACAATGAGCAGTTCTTC
TRBV3-1,few,TRBD2,TRBJ2-3,CASSQDLAGGLPTDTQYF,TGTGCCAGCAGCCAAGATTTAGCGGGAGGCCTCCCGACAGATACGCAGTATTTT
TRBV25-1,many,TRBD2,TRBJ2-5,CASSAEAGRETQYF,TGTGCCAGCAGTGCCGAAGCGGGGAGGGAGACCCAGTACTTC
TRBV4-3,many,NA,TRBJ1-4,CASSRSPVSGEKLFF,TGCGCCAGCAGCCGTTCCCCGGTCTCGGGTGAAAAACTGTTTTTT
TRBV4-1,many,NA,TRBJ2-3,CASSQQGTSTDTQYF,TGCGCCAGCAGCCAACAGGGGACAAGCACAGATACGCAGTATTTT
TRBV3-1,few,NA,TRBJ2-5,CASSQDPSGETQYF,TGTGCCAGCAGCCAAGATCCATCAGGAGAGACCCAGTACTTC
TRBV12-3/TRBV12-4,few,NA,TRBJ1-6,CASKLSGGSPLHF,TGTGCCAGCAAGCTTTCGGGGGGTTCACCCCTCCACTTT
TRBV27,few,NA,TRBJ2-3,CASRGRGHTDTQYF,TGTGCCAGCAGAGGGCGGGGGCACACAGATACGCAGTATTTT
TRBV6-2/TRBV6-3,many,NA,TRBJ2-3,CASEGPPGDTQYF,TGTGCCAGCGAGGGACCCCCGGGAGATACGCAGTATTTT
TRBV24-1,many,NA,TRBJ2-1,CATSDSLTGVNEQFF,TGTGCCACCAGTGATTCCCTGACGGGAGTCAATGAGCAGTTCTTC
TRBV7-8,few,TRBD2,TRBJ2-7,CASSLVTSGAVSYEQYF,TGTGCCAGCAGCTTAGTAACTAGCGGGGCCGTCTCCTACGAGCAGTACTTC